Listed below are T cell receptor beta chains from one sample, sequenced in a study of CD8 T cells in Susac syndrome. TCRdb re-called the immunoSEQ multiplex PCR reads with MiXCR, one entry per CDR3 protein. The table includes some 200,000 distinct CDR3 sequences, roughly 96% detected once. The source material was CD4+ T cells from PBMCs. The receptors derive from a human donor with multiple sclerosis. CDR3s include the opening cysteine and the closing phenylalanine or tryptophan. A D gene is named only where the DNA matches it firmly. Clone sizes are given selectively: once, few, many, or a class where the clone is expanded.

J gene | V gene | D gene | clone size | CDR3 DNA | CDR3 protein
TRBJ2-7 | TRBV11-2 | . | once | TGTGCCAGCAGCTTAACGGCGGGCTCGGACGAGCAGTACTTC | CASSLTAGSDEQYF
TRBJ1-1 | TRBV12-3/TRBV12-4 | . | . | TGTGCCAGCAGCAAAGAAGGAGGGTCTGAAGCTTTCTTT | CASSKEGGSEAFF
TRBJ2-3 | TRBV20-1 | . | . | TGCAGTGCTACTGCGTTGGCCACAGATACGCAGTATTTT | CSATALATDTQYF
TRBJ2-1 | TRBV25-1 | . | . | TGTGCCAGCAGTGCCGGGGGTGAGCAGTTCTTC | CASSAGGEQFF
TRBJ1-2 | TRBV7-2 | . | . | TGTGCCAGCAGCCCCCTGTCCGGAACTTATGGCTACACCTTC | CASSPLSGTYGYTF
TRBJ2-3 | TRBV20-1 | TRBD2 | . | TGCAGTGCTCTAGCGGGGTACACAGATACGCAGTATTTT | CSALAGYTDTQYF
TRBJ2-5 | TRBV4-2 | TRBD2 | . | TGTGCCAGCAGCCAAGGGACTAGCGGAGGAGGGGAGACCCAGTACTTC | CASSQGTSGGGETQYF
TRBJ2-5 | TRBV29-1 | TRBD1 | . | TGCAGCGCTTATCCGGGACAGGGGGCAGGGACCCAGTACTTC | CSAYPGQGAGTQYF
TRBJ2-7 | TRBV14 | . | . | TGTGCCAGCAGCCAAGTGAAGCCTTACGAGCAGTACTTC | CASSQVKPYEQYF
TRBJ2-4 | TRBV12-3/TRBV12-4 | . | . | TGTGCCAGCACCTTCGTCGGGGAGAACATTCAGTACTTC | CASTFVGENIQYF
TRBJ1-2 | TRBV25-1 | TRBD1 | . | TGTGCCAGCAGTGAACAGGGGGCGGAAGGAGGCTACACCTTC | CASSEQGAEGGYTF
TRBJ1-1 | TRBV11-2 | . | . | TGTGCCAGCAGCCGTAGAAGGGATACTGAAGCTTTCTTT | CASSRRRDTEAFF
TRBJ2-5 | TRBV7-2 | TRBD2 | . | TGTGCCAGCAGCTTAGGCGGGGGGCGGTTTGAGACCCAGTACTTC | CASSLGGGRFETQYF
TRBJ2-1 | TRBV9 | TRBD2 | . | TGTGCCAGCAGCGCATTGAGCGGGGGTGCCTACAATGAGCAGTTCTTC | CASSALSGGAYNEQFF
TRBJ1-2 | TRBV9 | . | . | TGTGCCAGCAGCGTAAGTTCCGGGGCTGGTGGCTACACCTTC | CASSVSSGAGGYTF
TRBJ2-1 | TRBV30 | TRBD1 | . | TGTGGCGGGGACAGGGGGAACAATGAGCAGTTCTTC | CGGDRGNNEQFF
TRBJ2-3 | TRBV18 | TRBD2 | . | TGTGCCAGCTCACCCGGCGCTAGCGGGGGGAACACAGATACGCAGTATTTT | CASSPGASGGNTDTQYF
TRBJ2-3 | TRBV9 | . | . | TGTGCCAGCAGCGTAGAATGGACAGGCACAGATACGCAGTATTTT | CASSVEWTGTDTQYF
TRBJ1-5 | TRBV5-6 | . | . | TGTGCCAGCAGCTTGCTCACCAGTCCCTTTGGTCAGCCCCAGCATTTT | CASSLLTSPFGQPQHF
TRBJ1-1 | TRBV27 | TRBD1 | . | TGTGCCAGCAAAGCCATTTACAGGGGGCGACGGACTGAAGCTTTCTTT | CASKAIYRGRRTEAFF
TRBJ2-2 | TRBV29-1 | . | . | TGCAGCGTTCAAGCAGGACCCACCGGGGAGCTGTTTTTT | CSVQAGPTGELFF
TRBJ2-1 | TRBV7-2 | TRBD2 | . | TGTGCCAGCAGCTCCACCGGACTAGCGGGGGCCTACTCCTACAATGAGCAGTTCTTC | CASSSTGLAGAYSYNEQFF
TRBJ2-3 | TRBV3-1 | . | . | TGTGCCAGCAGCCAACTGGGGAGTAGCACAGATACGCAGTATTTT | CASSQLGSSTDTQYF
TRBJ2-5 | TRBV3-1 | . | . | TGTGCCAGCACAGGGGGGAAAGAGACCCAGTACTTC | CASTGGKETQYF
TRBJ2-1 | TRBV24-1 | . | . | TGTGCCACCAGTGATTTTAAGAATGAGCAGTTCTTC | CATSDFKNEQFF
TRBJ2-4 | TRBV13 | . | . | TGTGCCAGCAGACTAGAACAGGGCTCCAAAAACATTCAGTACTTC | CASRLEQGSKNIQYF
TRBJ2-4 | TRBV28 | TRBD1 | . | TGTGCCAGCAGTAGCTTCCGGGACAGGGCTGACATTCAGTACTTC | CASSSFRDRADIQYF
TRBJ2-1 | TRBV20-1 | TRBD1 | . | TGCAGTGCAAGGACAGGGAGCCATGAGCAGTTCTTC | CSARTGSHEQFF
TRBJ1-1 | TRBV7-3 | . | . | TGTGCCAGCAGCGCCAGGGTAGGCACTGAAGCTTTCTTT | CASSARVGTEAFF
TRBJ2-3 | TRBV12-3/TRBV12-4 | . | . | TGTGCCAGCAGTTTAGCGACAGCCCGAGGGGGCACAGATACGCAGTATTTT | CASSLATARGGTDTQYF
TRBJ2-1 | TRBV28 | TRBD1 | . | TGTGCCAGCAGTTTAACGCAGCAGGGGGACAGTCCGTCCTTC | CASSLTQQGDSPSF
TRBJ1-1 | TRBV16 | TRBD1 | . | TGTGCCAGTTTGGGACAGCCGAACACTGAAGCTTTCTTT | CASLGQPNTEAFF
TRBJ1-5 | TRBV12-3/TRBV12-4 | . | . | TGTGCCAGCAGCCTCGAGGCATTTCAGCCCCAGCATTTT | CASSLEAFQPQHF
TRBJ2-1 | TRBV28 | . | . | TGTGCCAGCAACACGGGGAATGCGCAGTTCTTC | CASNTGNAQFF
TRBJ2-5 | TRBV12-3/TRBV12-4 | TRBD2 | . | TGTGCCAGCAGCCCAGCGGGGCGGGCGAGCGTAGAGACCCAGTACTTC | CASSPAGRASVETQYF
TRBJ2-1 | TRBV19 | TRBD2 | . | TGTGCCAGTAGTGGGGGCTCTAGCGGGAGTTACAATGAGCAGTTCTTC | CASSGGSSGSYNEQFF
TRBJ2-1 | TRBV29-1 | . | . | TGCAGCGTTGAAGTTTCGGGCAGGCTATCCTACAATGAGCAGTTCTTC | CSVEVSGRLSYNEQFF
TRBJ2-5 | TRBV14 | . | . | TGTGCCAGCAGCCAAGCCAGGGCGGAGACCCAGTACTTC | CASSQARAETQYF
TRBJ2-5 | TRBV6-5 | . | . | TGTGCCAGCAGCTCCTCAGGGAATGGAGAGACCCAGTACTTC | CASSSSGNGETQYF
TRBJ2-3 | TRBV29-1 | TRBD2 | . | TGCAGCGTGGTAACCGGGACTAGCGGGACAGATACGCAGTATTTT | CSVVTGTSGTDTQYF
TRBJ1-1 | TRBV12-5 | TRBD1 | . | TGTGCTAGTGGTTTGTCCCAGGGGGCGCTTCCAGGCACTGAAGCTTTCTTT | CASGLSQGALPGTEAFF
TRBJ2-3 | TRBV25-1 | . | . | TGTGCCAGCAACCCCGGGGTCACAGATACGCAGTATTTT | CASNPGVTDTQYF
TRBJ2-2 | TRBV5-1 | TRBD1 | . | TGCGCCAGCAGCTTATGGTCTTCCGGGACAGCGACCGGGGAGCTGTTTTTT | CASSLWSSGTATGELFF
TRBJ2-3 | TRBV29-1 | . | . | TGCAGCGTGGGGATGACTAGCACAGATACGCAGTATTTT | CSVGMTSTDTQYF
TRBJ2-7 | TRBV28 | TRBD2 | . | TGTGCCAGCAGTTTAGCGGGAGTCAACTACGAGCAGTACTTC | CASSLAGVNYEQYF
TRBJ2-5 | TRBV29-1 | TRBD2 | . | TGCAGCGTTGACGGGACTAGCGGCGGGACCCAGTACTTC | CSVDGTSGGTQYF
TRBJ2-1 | TRBV20-1 | TRBD2 | . | TGCAGTGCTTTTCCCGGACTAGCGGGAAACTACAATGAGCAGTTCTTC | CSAFPGLAGNYNEQFF
TRBJ2-7 | TRBV6-6 | TRBD2 | . | TGTGCCAGCAGCTTAGCGGGGCTCTACGAGCAGTACTTC | CASSLAGLYEQYF